This TCR beta chain was sequenced in a study of identical twins. Study-wide findings and caveats: Potential partial confounding of zero-insertion analyses by invariant MAIT and iNKT cells was noted.

This clonotype was counted ten times or more. The antigen is unknown. There are 14 residues in the CDR3. Unmatched junction bases numbered 7, after V lost 6 bases and J lost 7 bases. TCRdb reprocessed the 5' RACE reads via MiXCR and lists one record per CDR3 protein. Among approximately 690,000 distinct CDR3 sequences, 5.5% to 6.5% were seen once, and the ten largest hold approximately 1.6%. Sequences were obtained from naive T cells sorted from blood. The origin of this receptor is a man aged 18-30 years in good health. The rearrangement uses TRBV12-3 or TRBV12-4 and TRBJ1-4; TRBD1 agrees at 8 bases. The CDR3 region is CASRSQGAGEKLFF. The DNA for the CDR3 is TGTGCCAGCAGGTCCCAGGGGGCTGGTGAAAAACTGTTTTTT.